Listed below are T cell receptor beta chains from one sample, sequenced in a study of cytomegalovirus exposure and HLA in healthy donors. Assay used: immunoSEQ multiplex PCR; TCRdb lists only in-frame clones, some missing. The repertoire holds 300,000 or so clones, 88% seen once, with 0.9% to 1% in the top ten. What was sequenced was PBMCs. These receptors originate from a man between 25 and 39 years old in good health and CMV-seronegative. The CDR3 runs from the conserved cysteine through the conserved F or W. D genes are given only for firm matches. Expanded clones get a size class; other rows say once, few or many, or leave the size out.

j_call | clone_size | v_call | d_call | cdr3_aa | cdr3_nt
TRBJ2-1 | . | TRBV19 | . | CASSIFRADGGQSEQFF | TGTGCCAGTAGTATATTTAGGGCCGATGGGGGCCAAAGTGAGCAGTTCTTC
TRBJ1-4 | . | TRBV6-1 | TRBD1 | CASSDYGTGEEKLFF | TGTGCCAGCAGTGATTACGGGACAGGGGAAGAAAAACTGTTTTTT
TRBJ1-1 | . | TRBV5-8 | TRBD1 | CASRATGDTEAFF | TGTGCCAGCAGAGCCACAGGGGACACTGAAGCTTTCTTT
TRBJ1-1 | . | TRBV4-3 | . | CASSRGQLNTEAFF | TGCGCCAGCAGCCGAGGACAGTTGAACACTGAAGCTTTCTTT
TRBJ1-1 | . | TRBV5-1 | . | CASSRDGNTEAFF | TGCGCCAGCAGCCGGGATGGGAACACTGAAGCTTTCTTT
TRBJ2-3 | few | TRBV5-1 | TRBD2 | CASSVLAGVQDTQYF | TGCGCCAGCAGCGTACTAGCGGGAGTGCAAGATACGCAGTATTTT
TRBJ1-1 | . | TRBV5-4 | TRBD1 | CASSPGQGSRNTEAFF | TGTGCCAGCAGCCCGGGACAGGGCTCACGGAACACTGAAGCTTTCTTT
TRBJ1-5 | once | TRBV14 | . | CASSQDLGSPQHF | TGTGCCAGCAGCCAAGATTTGGGCTCTCCCCAGCATTTT
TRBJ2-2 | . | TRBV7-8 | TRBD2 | CASSLELAGGSNTGELFF | TGTGCCAGCAGCTTAGAACTAGCGGGGGGATCGAACACCGGGGAGCTGTTTTTT
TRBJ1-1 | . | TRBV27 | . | CASSPPRGEAFF | TGTGCCAGCAGTCCACCCCGGGGTGAAGCTTTCTTT
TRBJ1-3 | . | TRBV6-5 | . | CASSFRGSSGNTIYF | TGTGCCAGCAGTTTCCGAGGAAGCTCTGGAAACACCATATATTTT
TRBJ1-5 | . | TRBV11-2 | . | CASSLVQGNQGQPQHF | TGTGCCAGCAGCTTAGTCCAGGGGAATCAGGGGCAGCCCCAGCATTTT
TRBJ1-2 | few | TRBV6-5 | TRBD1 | CASSYTTGGYGYTF | TGTGCCAGCAGTTATACGACAGGGGGCTATGGCTACACCTTC
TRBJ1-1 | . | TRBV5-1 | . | CASSSAGAMNTEAFF | TGCGCCAGCAGCTCGGCAGGGGCCATGAACACTGAAGCTTTCTTT
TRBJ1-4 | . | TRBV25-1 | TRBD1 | CASSEYSRDSLDEKLFF | TGTGCCAGCAGTGAATATAGTCGGGACAGCTTAGATGAAAAACTGTTTTTT
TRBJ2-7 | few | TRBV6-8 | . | CASKVIPTVSYEQYF | TGTGCCAGCAAGGTCATCCCGACTGTATCCTACGAGCAGTACTTC
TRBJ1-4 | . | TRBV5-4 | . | CASSPGGGDEKLFF | TGTGCCAGCAGCCCTGGGGGAGGGGACGAAAAACTGTTTTTT
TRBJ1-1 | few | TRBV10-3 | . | CAISEGAELGAFF | TGTGCCATCAGTGAGGGGGCTGAACTCGGAGCTTTCTTT
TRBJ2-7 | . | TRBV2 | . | CASRQRDNSYEQYF | TGTGCCAGCAGACAGAGGGACAACTCCTACGAGCAGTACTTC
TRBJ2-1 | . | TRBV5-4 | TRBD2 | CASKKGLAGNEQFF | TGTGCCAGCAAGAAGGGACTAGCGGGGAATGAGCAGTTCTTC
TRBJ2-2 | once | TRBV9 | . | CASTRPSVGRGLPNTGELFF | TGTGCCAGCACCCGCCCCTCAGTGGGAAGAGGGTTACCGAACACCGGGGAGCTGTTTTTT
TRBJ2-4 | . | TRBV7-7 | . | CASSLGQRNIQYF | TGTGCCAGCAGCTTAGGACAGAGGAACATTCAGTACTTC
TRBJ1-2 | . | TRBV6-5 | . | CASSQTWGEKGYTF | TGTGCCAGCAGTCAGACTTGGGGGGAAAAAGGCTACACCTTC
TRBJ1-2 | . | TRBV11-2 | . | CASSLNRANYGYTF | TGTGCCAGCAGCTTAAACAGGGCTAACTATGGCTACACCTTC
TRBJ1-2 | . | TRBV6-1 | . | CASSPPLVGGSGYTF | TGTGCCAGCAGTCCGCCTCTAGTCGGGGGGAGCGGCTACACCTTC
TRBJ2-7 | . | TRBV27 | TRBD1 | CASSSRTGSYYEQYF | TGTGCCAGCAGTTCTCGGACAGGGTCCTACTACGAGCAGTACTTC
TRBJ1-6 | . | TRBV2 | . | CASSGSGFIPLHF | TGTGCCAGCAGTGGTTCAGGGTTCATACCCCTCCACTTT
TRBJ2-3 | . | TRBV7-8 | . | CASSFYRVRTDTQYF | TGTGCCAGCAGCTTCTACAGGGTTCGCACAGATACGCAGTATTTT
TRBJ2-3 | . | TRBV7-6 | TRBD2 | CASRPGTSGGVQYF | TGTGCCAGCAGACCCGGGACTAGCGGGGGGGTGCAGTATTTT
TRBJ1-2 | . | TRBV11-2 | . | CASSLDGGGAYGYTF | TGTGCCAGCAGCTTAGATGGGGGGGGCGCTTATGGCTACACCTTC
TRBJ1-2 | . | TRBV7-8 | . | CASSSGAGNYGYTF | TGTGCCAGCAGCTCCGGCGCGGGGAACTATGGCTACACCTTC
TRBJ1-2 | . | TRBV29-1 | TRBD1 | CSVTPGQGASGYTF | TGCAGCGTGACTCCGGGACAGGGGGCGAGCGGCTACACCTTC
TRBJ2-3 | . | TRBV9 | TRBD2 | CASSQQLAVSTDTQYF | TGTGCCAGCAGCCAGCAACTAGCGGTGAGCACAGATACGCAGTATTTT